This TCR beta chain is drawn from a study of OX40 agonist ivuxolimab in advanced cancers. Exclusion applied to patients with autoimmune disease history or systemic immunosuppression. This clone turned up a few times. The CDR3 loop spans 14 amino acids. The germline CDR1 and CDR2 sequences are SGHAT and FQNNGV. V lost 3 bases and J 3 bases, leaving 12 bases between the germline ends. Data came from immunoSEQ multiplex PCR; TCRdb stores just in-frame clones and leaves some out. The table lists approximately 88,000 clones, around nine tenths of them singletons, with roughly 0.7% in the top ten. The sample in question was CD4+ or CD8+ T cells sorted from blood, obtained in a trial of the OX40 agonist ivuxolimab. This TCR derives from an adult with an advanced solid tumor such as melanoma, head and neck, liver or kidney cancer. This rearrangement joins TRBV11-2 to TRBJ2-7; TRBD2 is a possible D gene (5 bases). This CDR3 reads CASSFSGSGYEQYF. CDR3 nucleotide sequence: TGTGCCAGCAGCTTCTCTGGGAGTGGCTACGAGCAGTACTTC. The variable domain in full, completed from reference TRBV11-2 and TRBJ2-7, reads EAGVAQSPRYKIIEKRQSVAFWCNPISGHATLYWYQQILGQGPKLLIQFQNNGVVDDSQLPKDRFSAERLKGVDSTLKIQPAKLEDSAVYLCASSFSGSGYEQYFGPGTRLTVT.